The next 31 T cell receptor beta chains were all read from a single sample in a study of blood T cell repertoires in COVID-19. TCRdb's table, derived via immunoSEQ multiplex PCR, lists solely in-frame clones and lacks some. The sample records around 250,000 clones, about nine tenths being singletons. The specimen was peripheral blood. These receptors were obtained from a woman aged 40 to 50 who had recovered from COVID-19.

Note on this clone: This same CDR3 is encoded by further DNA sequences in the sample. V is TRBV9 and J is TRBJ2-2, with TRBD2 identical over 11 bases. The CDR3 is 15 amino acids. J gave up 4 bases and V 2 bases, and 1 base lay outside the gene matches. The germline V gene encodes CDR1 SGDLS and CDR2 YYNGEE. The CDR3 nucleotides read TGTGCCAGCAGCGTTGGACTAGCGGGCACCGGGGAGCTGTTTTTT. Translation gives CASSVGLAGTGELFF.

DNA for the CDR3: TGTGCCAGCAGTGGAAGCGGGGGTTCCTACAATGAGCAGTTCTTC. Protein product: CASSGSGGSYNEQFF. J is TRBJ2-1 and V is TRBV6-4; the match to TRBD2 covers 8 bases. In germline, CDR1 is MRHNA, CDR2 SNTAGT. The V gene end was trimmed by 4 bases and the J gene end by 1 base; junction bases not matched to a gene: 3. This CDR3 has 15 amino acids.

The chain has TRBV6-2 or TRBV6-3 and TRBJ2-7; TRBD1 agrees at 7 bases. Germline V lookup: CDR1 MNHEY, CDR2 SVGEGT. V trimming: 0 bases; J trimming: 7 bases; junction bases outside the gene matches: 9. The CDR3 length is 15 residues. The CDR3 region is CASSYSSTGSGEQYF. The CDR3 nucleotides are TGTGCCAGCAGTTACTCATCGACAGGGTCCGGGGAGCAGTACTTC.

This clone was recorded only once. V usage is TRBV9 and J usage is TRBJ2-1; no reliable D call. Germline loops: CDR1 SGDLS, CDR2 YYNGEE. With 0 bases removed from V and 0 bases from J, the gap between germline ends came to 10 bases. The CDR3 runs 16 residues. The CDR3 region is CASSVGAASSYNEQFF. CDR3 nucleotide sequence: TGTGCCAGCAGCGTAGGTGCGGCCAGCTCCTACAATGAGCAGTTCTTC.

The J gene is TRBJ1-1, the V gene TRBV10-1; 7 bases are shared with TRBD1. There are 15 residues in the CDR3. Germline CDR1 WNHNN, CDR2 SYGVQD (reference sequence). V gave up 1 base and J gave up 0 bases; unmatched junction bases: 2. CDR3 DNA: TGCGCCAGCAGTGAGTACAGGGGTATGAACACTGAAGCTTTCTTT. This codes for CASSEYRGMNTEAFF.

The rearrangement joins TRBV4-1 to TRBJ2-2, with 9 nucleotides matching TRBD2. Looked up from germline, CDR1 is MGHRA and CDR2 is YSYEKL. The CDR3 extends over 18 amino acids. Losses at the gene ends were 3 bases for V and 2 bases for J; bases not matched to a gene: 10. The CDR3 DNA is TGCGCCAGCAGCCAGTATCTAGCGGGAATTACCAACACCGGGGAGCTGTTTTTT. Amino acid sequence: CASSQYLAGITNTGELFF.

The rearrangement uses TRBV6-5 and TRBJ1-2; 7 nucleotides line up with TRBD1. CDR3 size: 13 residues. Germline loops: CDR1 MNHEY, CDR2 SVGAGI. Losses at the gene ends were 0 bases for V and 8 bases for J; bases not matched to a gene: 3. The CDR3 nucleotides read TGTGCCAGCAGTTACTCGGGGACAGAAGGCTACACCTTC. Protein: CASSYSGTEGYTF.

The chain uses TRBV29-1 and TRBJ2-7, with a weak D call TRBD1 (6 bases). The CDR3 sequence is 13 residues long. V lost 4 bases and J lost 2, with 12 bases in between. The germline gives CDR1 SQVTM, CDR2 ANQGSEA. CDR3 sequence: CSVGVDRAYEQYF. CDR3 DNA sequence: TGCAGCGTTGGGGTGGACAGAGCCTACGAGCAGTACTTC.

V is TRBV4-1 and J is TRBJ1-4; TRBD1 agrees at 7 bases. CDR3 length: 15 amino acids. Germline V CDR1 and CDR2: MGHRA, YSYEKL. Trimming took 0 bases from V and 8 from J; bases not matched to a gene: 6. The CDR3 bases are TGCGCCAGCAGCCAAGACGACAGGGCGCGGGAAAAACTGTTTTTT. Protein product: CASSQDDRAREKLFF.

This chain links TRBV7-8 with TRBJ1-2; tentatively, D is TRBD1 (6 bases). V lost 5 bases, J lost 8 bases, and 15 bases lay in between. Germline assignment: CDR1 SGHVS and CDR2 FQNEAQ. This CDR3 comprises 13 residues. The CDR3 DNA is TGTGCCAGCAGCACCGGACAGAGGGACGGCTACACCTTC. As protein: CASSTGQRDGYTF.

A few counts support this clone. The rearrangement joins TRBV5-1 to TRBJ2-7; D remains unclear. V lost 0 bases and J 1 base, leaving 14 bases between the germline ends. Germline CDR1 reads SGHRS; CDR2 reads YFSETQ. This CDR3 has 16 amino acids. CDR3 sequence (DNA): TGCGCCAGCAGCTTGGACGGAGCCCCGACTTCCTACGAGCAGTACTTC. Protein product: CASSLDGAPTSYEQYF.

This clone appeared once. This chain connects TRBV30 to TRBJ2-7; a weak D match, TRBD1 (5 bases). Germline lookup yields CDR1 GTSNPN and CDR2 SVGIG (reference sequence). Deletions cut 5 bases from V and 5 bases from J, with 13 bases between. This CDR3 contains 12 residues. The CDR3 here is CAWDQGLDEQYF. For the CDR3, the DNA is TGTGCCTGGGACCAGGGATTGGACGAGCAGTACTTC.

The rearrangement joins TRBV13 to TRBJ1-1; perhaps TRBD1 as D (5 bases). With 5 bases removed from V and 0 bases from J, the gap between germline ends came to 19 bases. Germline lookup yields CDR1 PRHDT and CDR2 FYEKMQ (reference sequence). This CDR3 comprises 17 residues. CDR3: CASSAPRGFALNTEAFF. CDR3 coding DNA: TGTGCCAGCAGCGCGCCCCGGGGGTTCGCCTTGAACACTGAAGCTTTCTTT.

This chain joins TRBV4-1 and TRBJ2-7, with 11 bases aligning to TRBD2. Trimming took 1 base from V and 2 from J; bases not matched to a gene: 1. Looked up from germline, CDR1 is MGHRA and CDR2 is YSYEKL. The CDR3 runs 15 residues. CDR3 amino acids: CASSQGLAGTYEQYF. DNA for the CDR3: TGCGCCAGCAGCCAAGGACTAGCGGGGACCTACGAGCAGTACTTC.

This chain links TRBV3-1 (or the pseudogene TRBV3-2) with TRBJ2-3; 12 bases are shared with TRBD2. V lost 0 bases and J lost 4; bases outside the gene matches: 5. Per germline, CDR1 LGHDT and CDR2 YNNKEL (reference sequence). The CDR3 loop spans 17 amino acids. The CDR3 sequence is CASSQERLAGAADTQYF. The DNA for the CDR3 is TGTGCCAGCAGCCAAGAACGACTAGCGGGAGCCGCAGATACGCAGTATTTT.

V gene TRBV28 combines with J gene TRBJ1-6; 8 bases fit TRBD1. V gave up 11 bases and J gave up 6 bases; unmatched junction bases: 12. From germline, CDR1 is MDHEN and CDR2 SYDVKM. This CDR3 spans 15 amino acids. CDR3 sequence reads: CALSSPGQVNSPLHF. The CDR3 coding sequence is TGTGCCCTTTCCTCTCCGGGACAGGTTAATTCACCCCTCCACTTT.

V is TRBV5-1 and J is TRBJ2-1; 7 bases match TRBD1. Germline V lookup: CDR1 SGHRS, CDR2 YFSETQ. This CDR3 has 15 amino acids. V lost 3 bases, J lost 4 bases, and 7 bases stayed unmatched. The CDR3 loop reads CASSSGQVPYNEQFF. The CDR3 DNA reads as TGCGCCAGCAGCTCAGGACAGGTCCCATACAATGAGCAGTTCTTC.

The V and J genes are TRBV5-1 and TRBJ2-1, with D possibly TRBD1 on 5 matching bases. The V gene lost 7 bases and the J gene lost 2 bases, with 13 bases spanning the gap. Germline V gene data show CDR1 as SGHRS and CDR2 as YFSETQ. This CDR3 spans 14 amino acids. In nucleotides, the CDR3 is TGCGCCAGCGGATACCCAGGGACCTACAATGAGCAGTTCTTC. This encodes CASGYPGTYNEQFF.

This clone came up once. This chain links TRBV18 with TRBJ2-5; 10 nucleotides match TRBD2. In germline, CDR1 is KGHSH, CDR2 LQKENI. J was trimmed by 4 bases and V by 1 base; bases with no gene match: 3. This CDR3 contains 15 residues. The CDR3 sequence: CASSPQLAGVETQYF. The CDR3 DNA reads TGTGCCAGCTCACCACAGCTAGCGGGAGTAGAGACCCAGTACTTC.

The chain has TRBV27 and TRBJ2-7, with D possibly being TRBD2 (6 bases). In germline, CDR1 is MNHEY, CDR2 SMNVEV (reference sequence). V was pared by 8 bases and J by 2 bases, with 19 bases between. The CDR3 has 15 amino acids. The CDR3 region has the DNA TGTGCCAGCGCCTCGGGGCGGGGTGGGACCTACGAGCAGTACTTC. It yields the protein CASASGRGGTYEQYF.

The CDR3: CASSLSGTLGNTIYF. CDR3 bases: TGTGCCAGCAGTTTAAGCGGGACGCTAGGAAACACCATATATTTT. The gene calls are TRBV28 and TRBJ1-3, with D perhaps matching TRBD1 (5 bases). Germline CDR1 is MDHEN and CDR2 is SYDVKM. V shed 2 bases and J shed 4 bases, with 12 bases lying between them. There are 15 residues in the CDR3.

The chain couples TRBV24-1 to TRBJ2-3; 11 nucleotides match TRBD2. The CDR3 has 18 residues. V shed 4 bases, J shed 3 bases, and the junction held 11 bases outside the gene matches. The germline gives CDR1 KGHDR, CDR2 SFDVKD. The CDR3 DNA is TGTGCCACCAGTGACGGGACTAGCGGACTACGGGTTACAGATACGCAGTATTTT. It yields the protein CATSDGTSGLRVTDTQYF.

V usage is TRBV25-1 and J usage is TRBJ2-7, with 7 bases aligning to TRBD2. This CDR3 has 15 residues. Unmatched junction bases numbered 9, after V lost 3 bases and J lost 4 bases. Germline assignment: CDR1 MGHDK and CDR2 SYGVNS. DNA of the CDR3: TGTGCCAGCAGTGACCCTGGGACTACGGAATACGAGCAGTACTTC. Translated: CASSDPGTTEYEQYF.

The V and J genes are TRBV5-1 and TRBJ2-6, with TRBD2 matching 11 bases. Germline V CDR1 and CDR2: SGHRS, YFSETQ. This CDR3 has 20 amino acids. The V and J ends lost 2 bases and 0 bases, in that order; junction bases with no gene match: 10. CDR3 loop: CASSFFSPTSGDSGANVLTF. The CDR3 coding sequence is TGCGCCAGCAGCTTTTTCTCCCCGACTAGCGGGGACTCTGGGGCCAACGTCCTGACTTTC.

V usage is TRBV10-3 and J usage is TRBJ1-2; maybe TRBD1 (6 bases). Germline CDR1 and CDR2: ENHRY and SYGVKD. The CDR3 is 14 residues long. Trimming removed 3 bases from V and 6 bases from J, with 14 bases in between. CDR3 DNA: TGTGCCATCAGTGAAGCGGGGGCGCGTGATGGCTACACCTTC. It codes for CAISEAGARDGYTF.

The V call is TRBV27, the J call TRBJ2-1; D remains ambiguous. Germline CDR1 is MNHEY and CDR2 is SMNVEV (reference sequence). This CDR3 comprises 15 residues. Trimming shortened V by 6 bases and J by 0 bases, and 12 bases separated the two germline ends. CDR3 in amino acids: CASSVSSSSYNEQFF. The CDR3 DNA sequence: TGTGCCAGCAGCGTCTCGAGTAGCTCCTACAATGAGCAGTTCTTC.

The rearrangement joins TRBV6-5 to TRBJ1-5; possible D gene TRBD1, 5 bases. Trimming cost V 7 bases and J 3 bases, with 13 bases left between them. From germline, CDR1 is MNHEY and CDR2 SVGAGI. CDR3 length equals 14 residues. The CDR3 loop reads CASTRGLANQPQHF. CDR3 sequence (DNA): TGTGCCAGCACCCGGGGACTGGCCAATCAGCCCCAGCATTTT.

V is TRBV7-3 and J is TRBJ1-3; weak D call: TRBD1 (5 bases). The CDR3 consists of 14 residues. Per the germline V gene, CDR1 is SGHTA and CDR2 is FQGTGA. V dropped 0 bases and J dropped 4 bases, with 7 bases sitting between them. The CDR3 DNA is TGTGCCAGCAGCTTAACGGGACTGGGAAACACCATATATTTT. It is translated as CASSLTGLGNTIYF. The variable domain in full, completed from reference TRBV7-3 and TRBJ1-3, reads GAGVSQTPSNKVTEKGKYVELRCDPISGHTALYWYRQSLGQGPEFLIYFQGTGAADDSGLPNDRFFAVRPEGSVSTLKIQRTERGDSAVYLCASSLTGLGNTIYFGEGSWLTVV.

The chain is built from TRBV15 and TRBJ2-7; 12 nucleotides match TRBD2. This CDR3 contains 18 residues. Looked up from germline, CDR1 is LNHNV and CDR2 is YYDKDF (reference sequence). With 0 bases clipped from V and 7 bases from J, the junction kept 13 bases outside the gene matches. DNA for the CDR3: TGTGCCACCAGCAGAGACTTAAGGGCTAGCGGGAGGGCCGGGGAGCAGTACTTC. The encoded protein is CATSRDLRASGRAGEQYF.

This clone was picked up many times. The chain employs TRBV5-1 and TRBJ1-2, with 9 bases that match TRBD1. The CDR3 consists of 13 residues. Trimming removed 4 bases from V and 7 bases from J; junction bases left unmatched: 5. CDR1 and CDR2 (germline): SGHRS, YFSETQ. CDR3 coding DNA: TGCGCCAGCAGCGGGGGACAGGGCGTTGGCTACACCTTC. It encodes CASSGGQGVGYTF.

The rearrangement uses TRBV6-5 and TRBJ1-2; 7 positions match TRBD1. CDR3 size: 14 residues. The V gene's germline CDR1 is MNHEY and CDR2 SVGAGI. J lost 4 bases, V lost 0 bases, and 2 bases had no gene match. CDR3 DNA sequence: TGTGCCAGCAGTTACTCTCCAGGGGGCTATGGCTACACCTTC. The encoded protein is CASSYSPGGYGYTF.